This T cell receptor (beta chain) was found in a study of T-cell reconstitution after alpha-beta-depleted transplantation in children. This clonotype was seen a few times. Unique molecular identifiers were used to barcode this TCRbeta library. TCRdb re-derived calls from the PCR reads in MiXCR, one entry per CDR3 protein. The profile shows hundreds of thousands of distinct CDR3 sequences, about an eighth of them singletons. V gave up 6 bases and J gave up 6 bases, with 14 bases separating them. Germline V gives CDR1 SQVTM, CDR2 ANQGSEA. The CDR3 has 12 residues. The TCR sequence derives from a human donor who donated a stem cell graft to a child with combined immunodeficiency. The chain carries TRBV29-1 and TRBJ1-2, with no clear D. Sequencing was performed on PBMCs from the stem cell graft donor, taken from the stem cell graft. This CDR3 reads CSVGGDVDGYTF. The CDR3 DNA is TGCAGCGTCGGAGGAGACGTCGATGGCTACACCTTC. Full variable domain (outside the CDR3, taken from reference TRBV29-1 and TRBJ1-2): SAVISQKPSRDICQRGTSLTIQCQVDSQVTMMFWYRQQPGQSLTLIATANQGSEATYESGFVIDKFPISRPNLTFSTLTVSNMSPEDSSIYLCSVGGDVDGYTFGSGTRLTVV.